This T cell receptor (beta chain) is from a study of neoadjuvant anti-PD-1 for oral cavity cancer. Overall study: Before surgery, most patients got three to four biweekly 3 mg/kg nivolumab doses.

Sequenced by immunoSEQ multiplex PCR; TCRdb stores in-frame clones only, minus some. Of about 16,000 clones in the sample, around 69% are singletons; the top ten hold over 2.5%. Patients had newly diagnosed, untreated stage II-IVA oral cavity squamous cell carcinoma. The CDR3 is 16 amino acids. The germline V and J ends were trimmed by 4 bases and 2 bases, with 16 bases remaining between them. Germline lookup yields CDR1 SGHRS and CDR2 YFSETQ. The clonotype was recovered from a person between 40 and 79 years old with oral cavity squamous cell carcinoma. This specimen was PBMCs, taken before nivolumab (anti-PD-1) treatment. The chain is built from TRBV5-1 and TRBJ2-1; perhaps D is TRBD1 or TRBD2 (5 bases each). CDR3 in amino acids: CASSPGTQGTYNEQFF. The CDR3 DNA follows: TGCGCCAGCAGCCCCGGGACCCAGGGAACCTACAATGAGCAGTTCTTC.